The rows below give T cell receptor beta chains drawn from one sample of a study of shared clonotypes between healthy human individuals. The method was immunoSEQ multiplex PCR; TCRdb's version includes in-frame clones alone and lacks a portion of them. The sample has around 550,000 clones; almost 97% are singletons. The sample was naive CD4+ T cells sorted from blood. These receptors all stem from a woman aged 25 to 45 in good health. CDR3s include the opening cysteine and the closing phenylalanine or tryptophan. Fields, in order: clone size, J gene, V gene, CDR3 protein. Clone size is stated in some rows and not others, as once, few, many or a class when expanded.

once,TRBJ1-1,TRBV18,CASSPTAVPRHTEAFF
-,TRBJ2-1,TRBV5-8,CASSKGQGSRSSYNEQFF
-,TRBJ1-2,TRBV28,CASSSQISGQGHYGYTF
-,TRBJ1-1,TRBV6-1,CASSETSTGAEAFF
-,TRBJ1-5,TRBV19,CASSPRQNNQPQHF
-,TRBJ1-2,TRBV28,CASSSYDRNYGYTF
-,TRBJ2-1,TRBV6-5,CASNQPLPYNEQFF
-,TRBJ2-5,TRBV11-1,CASSLAVEQYF
few,TRBJ2-7,TRBV20-1,CSATGTGF
-,TRBJ1-4,TRBV4-1,CASSRPGQGERKLFF
-,TRBJ2-1,TRBV5-1,CASSLDAGRLAGDLMDGEQFF
-,TRBJ2-3,TRBV4-1,CASSQLREFYF
-,TRBJ1-2,TRBV5-1,CASSPPGAPEDYTF
-,TRBJ2-3,TRBV5-1,CASTTDSTDTQYF
-,TRBJ2-7,TRBV19,CATPPGLAGGKQYF
-,TRBJ2-1,TRBV5-7,CASSSLLAVSYNEQFF
-,TRBJ2-7,TRBV7-9,CASTFGSNYEQYF
-,TRBJ2-7,TRBV18,CASSPRDLDYEQYF
-,TRBJ1-1,TRBV7-2,CASSLHPLALTEAFF
-,TRBJ2-1,TRBV15,CATSSSYNEQFF
-,-,TRBV2,CASSEGTGGIYEQYF
-,TRBJ2-5,TRBV7-9,CASSQSASGSHTQYF
-,TRBJ1-1,TRBV6-5,CASRVGGSTEAFF